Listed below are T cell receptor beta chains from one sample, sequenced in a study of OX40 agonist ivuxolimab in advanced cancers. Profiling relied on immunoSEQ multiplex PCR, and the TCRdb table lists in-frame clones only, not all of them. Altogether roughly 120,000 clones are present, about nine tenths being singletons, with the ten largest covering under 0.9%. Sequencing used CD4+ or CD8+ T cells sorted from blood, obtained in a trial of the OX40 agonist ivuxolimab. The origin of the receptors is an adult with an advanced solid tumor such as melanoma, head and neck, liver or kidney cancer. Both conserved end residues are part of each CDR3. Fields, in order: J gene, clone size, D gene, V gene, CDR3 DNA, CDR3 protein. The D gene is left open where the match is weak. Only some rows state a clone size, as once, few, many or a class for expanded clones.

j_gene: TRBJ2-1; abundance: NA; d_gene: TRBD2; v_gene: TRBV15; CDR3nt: TGTGCCACCAGCAGAGATAGTGCTAGCGGACACTACAATGAGCAGTTCTTC; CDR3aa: CATSRDSASGHYNEQFF
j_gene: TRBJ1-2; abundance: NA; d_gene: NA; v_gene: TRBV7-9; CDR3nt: TGTGCCAGCAGCAATCAGCTGGAGGGCTACACCTTC; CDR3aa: CASSNQLEGYTF
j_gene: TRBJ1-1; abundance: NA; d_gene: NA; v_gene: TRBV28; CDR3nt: TGTGCCAGCAGGGTCGGGTTCGGACGGATGAACACTGAAGCTTTCTTT; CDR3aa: CASRVGFGRMNTEAFF
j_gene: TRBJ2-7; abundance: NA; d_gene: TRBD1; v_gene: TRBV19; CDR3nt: TGTGCCAGTAGCCTTGGACAGGGCGGGTACGAGCAGTACTTC; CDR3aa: CASSLGQGGYEQYF
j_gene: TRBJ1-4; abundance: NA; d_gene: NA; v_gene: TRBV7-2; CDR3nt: TGTGCCAGCAGCCTAGGGAACAGTAATGAAAAACTGTTTTTT; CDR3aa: CASSLGNSNEKLFF
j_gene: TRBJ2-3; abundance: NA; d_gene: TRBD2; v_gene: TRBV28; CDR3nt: TGTGCCAGCAGTTTCCTAACCGGGACTAGCGGAAACACAGATACGCAGTATTTT; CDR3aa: CASSFLTGTSGNTDTQYF
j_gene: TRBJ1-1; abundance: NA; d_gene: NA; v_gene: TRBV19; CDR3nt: TGTGCCAGTAGTATAGTAGCCGGGAACACTGAAGCTTTCTTT; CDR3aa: CASSIVAGNTEAFF
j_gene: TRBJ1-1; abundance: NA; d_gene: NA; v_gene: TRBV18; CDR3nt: TGTGCCAGCTCACCCCCGGGTCGCGTGAACACTGAAGCTTTCTTT; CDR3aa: CASSPPGRVNTEAFF
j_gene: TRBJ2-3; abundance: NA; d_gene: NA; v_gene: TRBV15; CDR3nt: TGTGCCACCAGGGGGCAGATCACAGATACGCAGTATTTT; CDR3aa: CATRGQITDTQYF
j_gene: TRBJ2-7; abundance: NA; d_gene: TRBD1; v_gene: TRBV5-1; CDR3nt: TGCGCCAGCAGCCGGGACAGCTACGAGCAGTACTTC; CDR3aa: CASSRDSYEQYF
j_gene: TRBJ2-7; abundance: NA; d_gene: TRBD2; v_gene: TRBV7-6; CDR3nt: TGTGCCAGCAGCCGCGGTTCCTCAGCGGGAGGGCCTTCCGTCTACGAGCAGTACTTC; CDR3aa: CASSRGSSAGGPSVYEQYF
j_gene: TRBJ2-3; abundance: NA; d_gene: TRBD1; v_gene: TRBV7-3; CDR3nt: TGTGCCAGCAGCCAGGGACAGACCGGGGCAGATACGCAGTATTTT; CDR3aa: CASSQGQTGADTQYF
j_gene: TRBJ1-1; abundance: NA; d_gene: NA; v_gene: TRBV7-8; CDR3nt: TGTGCCAGCAGCTCCTCGGAGGTACTATCCCGTGAAGCTTTCTTT; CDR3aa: CASSSSEVLSREAFF
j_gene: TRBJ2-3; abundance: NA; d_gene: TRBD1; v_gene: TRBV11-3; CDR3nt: TGTGCCAGCAGCTCAACAGGGGCACAGGCAGATACGCAGTATTTT; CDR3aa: CASSSTGAQADTQYF
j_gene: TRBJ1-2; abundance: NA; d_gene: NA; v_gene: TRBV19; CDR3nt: TGTGCCAGTACCTCATGGGGGGACTATGGCTACACCTTC; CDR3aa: CASTSWGDYGYTF
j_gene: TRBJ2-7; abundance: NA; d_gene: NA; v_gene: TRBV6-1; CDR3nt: TGTGCCAGCAGTGAGGGGGGGGGCGGCTCCTACGAGCAGTACTTC; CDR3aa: CASSEGGGGSYEQYF
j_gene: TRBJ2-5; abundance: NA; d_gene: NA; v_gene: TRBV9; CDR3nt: TGTGCCAGCAGTGATGGGGGGGCTAGTAGGAATCGAGAGACCCAGTACTTC; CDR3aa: CASSDGGASRNRETQYF
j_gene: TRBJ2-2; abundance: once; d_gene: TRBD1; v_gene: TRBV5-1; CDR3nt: TGCGCCAGCAGCGTCACCGGGACAGGGGGTCGAGAGCTGTTTTTT; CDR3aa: CASSVTGTGGRELFF
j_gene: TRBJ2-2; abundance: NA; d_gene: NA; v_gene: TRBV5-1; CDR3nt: TGCGCCAGCAGCTTAGGAGGGACGGACACCGGGGAGCTGTTTTTT; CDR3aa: CASSLGGTDTGELFF
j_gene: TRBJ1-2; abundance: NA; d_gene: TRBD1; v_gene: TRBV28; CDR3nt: TGTGCCAGCAGTCTGGGACAGGGGGCGGCGGGCTACACCTTC; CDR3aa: CASSLGQGAAGYTF
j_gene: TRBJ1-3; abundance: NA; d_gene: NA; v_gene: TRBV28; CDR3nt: TGTGCCAGCCTAGACCCGGCCTCTGGAAACACCATATATTTT; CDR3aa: CASLDPASGNTIYF
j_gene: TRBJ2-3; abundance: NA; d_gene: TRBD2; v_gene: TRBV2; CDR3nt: TGTGCCAGCTGGGAGGGTAGCACAGATACGCAGTATTTT; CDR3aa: CASWEGSTDTQYF
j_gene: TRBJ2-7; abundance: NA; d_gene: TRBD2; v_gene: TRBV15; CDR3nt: TGTGCCACCAGCAGAGGGGGCGGGAGTTGGTACGAGCAGTACTTC; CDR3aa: CATSRGGGSWYEQYF
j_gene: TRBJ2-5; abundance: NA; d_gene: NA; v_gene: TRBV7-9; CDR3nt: TGTGCCAGCAGCGACCTGGGGGGCCAAGAGACCCAGTACTTC; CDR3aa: CASSDLGGQETQYF
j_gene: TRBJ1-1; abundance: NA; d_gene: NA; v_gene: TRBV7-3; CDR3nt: TGTGCCAGCAGCCCTACTCGGGAGAACACTGAAGCTTTCTTT; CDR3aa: CASSPTRENTEAFF
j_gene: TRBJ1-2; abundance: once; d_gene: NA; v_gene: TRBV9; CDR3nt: TGTGCCAGCAGCGTCTCCGTGGGGCCGGATGGCTACACCTTC; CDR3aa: CASSVSVGPDGYTF
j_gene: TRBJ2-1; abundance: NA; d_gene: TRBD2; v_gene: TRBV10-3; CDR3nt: TGTGCCATCAGTGAGGGACTAGCGGGAGGGCCCTACAATGAGCAGTTCTTC; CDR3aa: CAISEGLAGGPYNEQFF
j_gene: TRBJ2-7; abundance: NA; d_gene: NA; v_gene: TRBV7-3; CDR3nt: TGTGCCAGCAGCTCCGAGCCGCGGGGACCCTACGAGCAGTACTTC; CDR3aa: CASSSEPRGPYEQYF
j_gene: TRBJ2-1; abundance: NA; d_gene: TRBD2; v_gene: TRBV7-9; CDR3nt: TGTGCCAGCAGCCCGCTGGGGGAGGGTAGAAATGAGCAGTTCTTC; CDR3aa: CASSPLGEGRNEQFF
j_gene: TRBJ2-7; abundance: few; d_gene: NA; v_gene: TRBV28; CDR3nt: TGTGCCAGCACCACGACCTCCTACGAGCAGTACTTC; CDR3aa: CASTTTSYEQYF
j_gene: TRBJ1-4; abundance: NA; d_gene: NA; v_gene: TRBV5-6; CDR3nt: TGTGCCAGCGGACAGAGGCATGAAAAACTGTTTTTT; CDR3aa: CASGQRHEKLFF
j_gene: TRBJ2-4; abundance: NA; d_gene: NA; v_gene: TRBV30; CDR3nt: TGTGCCTGGAGTCAGGACTTGGGGCAAAACATTCAGTACTTC; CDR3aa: CAWSQDLGQNIQYF
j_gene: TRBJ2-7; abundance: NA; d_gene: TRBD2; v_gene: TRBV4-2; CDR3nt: TGTGCCAGCAGCCACCTTAGCGGGGGAAGCTCCTACGAGCAGTACTTC; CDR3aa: CASSHLSGGSSYEQYF
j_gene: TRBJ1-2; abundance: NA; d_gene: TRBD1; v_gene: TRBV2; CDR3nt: TGTGCCAGCAGCCAGGGGGAGATTAACTATGGCTACACCTTC; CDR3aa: CASSQGEINYGYTF
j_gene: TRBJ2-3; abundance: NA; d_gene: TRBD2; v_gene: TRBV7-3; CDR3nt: TGTGCCAGCAGCTTAAGGGGACTAGCGGAACTCGGCACAGATACGCAGTATTTT; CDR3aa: CASSLRGLAELGTDTQYF
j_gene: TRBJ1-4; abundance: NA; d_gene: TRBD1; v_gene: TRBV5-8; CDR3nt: TGTGCCAGCAGCTTCGGACAGGGCAAAGGGGAAAAACTGTTTTTT; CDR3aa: CASSFGQGKGEKLFF
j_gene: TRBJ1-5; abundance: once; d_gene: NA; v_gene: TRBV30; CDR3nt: TGTGCCTGGACCGGGGGGGCTAGCAATCAGCCCCAGCATTTT; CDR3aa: CAWTGGASNQPQHF
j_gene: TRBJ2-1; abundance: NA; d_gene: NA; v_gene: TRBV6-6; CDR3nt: TGTGCCAGCCCCCCGCAAGGAGACTTCCCAGGACATGAGCAGTTCTTC; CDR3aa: CASPPQGDFPGHEQFF
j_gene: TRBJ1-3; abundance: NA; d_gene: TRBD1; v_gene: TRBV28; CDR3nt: TGTGCCAGCCGATGGGGGACAGGGGGCTCTGGAAACACCATATATTTT; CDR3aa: CASRWGTGGSGNTIYF
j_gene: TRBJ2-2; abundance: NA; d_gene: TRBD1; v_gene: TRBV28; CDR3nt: TGTGCCAGCAGTCCTAGCCCGGGACAGGGGGCAAATCCGGCCGGGGAGCTGTTTTTT; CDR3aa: CASSPSPGQGANPAGELFF
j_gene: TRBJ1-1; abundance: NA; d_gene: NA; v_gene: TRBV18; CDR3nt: TGTGCCAGCTCAGCATTCCGCTCGAACACTGAAGCTTTCTTT; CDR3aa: CASSAFRSNTEAFF
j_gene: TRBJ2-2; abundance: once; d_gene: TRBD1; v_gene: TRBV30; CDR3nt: TGTGCCTGGAGGAGAGGGGGCTTCACCGGGGAGCTGTTTTTT; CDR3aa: CAWRRGGFTGELFF
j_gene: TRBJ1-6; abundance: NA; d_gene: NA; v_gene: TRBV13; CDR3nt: TGTGCCAGCAGCTTAGCGGCCAACAGGGCTTCGGCCCTCCACTTT; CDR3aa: CASSLAANRASALHF
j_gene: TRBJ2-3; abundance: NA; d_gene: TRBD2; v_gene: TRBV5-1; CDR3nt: TGCGCCAGCAGCTCGGGGGGAGCGGGCAGAGATACGCAGTATTTT; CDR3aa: CASSSGGAGRDTQYF
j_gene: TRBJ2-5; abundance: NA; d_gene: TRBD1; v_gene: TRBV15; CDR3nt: TGTGCCACCAGCTTTCGACAGGGAACCGCTACGGAGACCCAGTACTTC; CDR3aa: CATSFRQGTATETQYF
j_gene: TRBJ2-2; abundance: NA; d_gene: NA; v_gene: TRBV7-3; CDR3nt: TGTGCCAGCAGCTTAGGGTCGAACACCGGGGAGCTGTTTTTT; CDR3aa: CASSLGSNTGELFF
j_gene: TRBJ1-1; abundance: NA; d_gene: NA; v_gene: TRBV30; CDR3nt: TGTGCCTGGGGCGGACAAGACACTGAAGCTTTCTTT; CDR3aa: CAWGGQDTEAFF
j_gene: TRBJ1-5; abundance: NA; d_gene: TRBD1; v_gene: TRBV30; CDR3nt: TGTGCCTGGAGTAACAGGGGGCCCCTCAATCAGCCCCAGCATTTT; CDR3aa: CAWSNRGPLNQPQHF
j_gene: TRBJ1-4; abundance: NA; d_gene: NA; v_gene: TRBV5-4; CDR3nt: TGTGCCAGCAGCCGTTCGGGGGTGGTTAATGAAAAACTGTTTTTT; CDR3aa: CASSRSGVVNEKLFF
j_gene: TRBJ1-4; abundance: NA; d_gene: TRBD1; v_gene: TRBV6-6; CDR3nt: TGTGCCAGCAGTCGGACAGGGGGCAACGAAAAACTGTTTTTT; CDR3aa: CASSRTGGNEKLFF
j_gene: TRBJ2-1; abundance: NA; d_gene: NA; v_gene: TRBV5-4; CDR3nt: TGTGCCAGCAGCTTAACCGGGACCAACTCCTACAATGAGCAGTTCTTC; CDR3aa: CASSLTGTNSYNEQFF
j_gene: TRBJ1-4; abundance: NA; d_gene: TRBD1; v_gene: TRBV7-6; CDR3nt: TGTGCCAGCAGCACTCAGGGGGCAACTAATGAAAAACTGTTTTTT; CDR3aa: CASSTQGATNEKLFF
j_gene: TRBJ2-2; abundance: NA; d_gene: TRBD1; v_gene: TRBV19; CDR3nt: TGTGCCAGTAGACAGGGGGGTAACACCGGGGAGCTGTTTTTT; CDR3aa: CASRQGGNTGELFF
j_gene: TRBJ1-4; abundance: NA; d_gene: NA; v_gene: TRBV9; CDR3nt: TGTGCCAGCAGCGGCGACAGGTTTCAGGAAAAACTGTTTTTT; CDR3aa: CASSGDRFQEKLFF
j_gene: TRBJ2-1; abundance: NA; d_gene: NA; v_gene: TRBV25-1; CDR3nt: TGTGCCAGCAGTGAATATCCAGGGGAGCAGTTCTTC; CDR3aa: CASSEYPGEQFF
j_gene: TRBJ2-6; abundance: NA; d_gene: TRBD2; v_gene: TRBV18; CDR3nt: TGTGCCAGCTCACCGAAAGGGACTAGCGGGAGGACTGGGGCCAACGTCCTGACTTTC; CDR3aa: CASSPKGTSGRTGANVLTF
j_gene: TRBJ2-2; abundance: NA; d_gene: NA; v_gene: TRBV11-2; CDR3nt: TGTGCCAGCAAGACAGGGAGGGTCGGCACCGGGGAGCTGTTTTTT; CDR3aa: CASKTGRVGTGELFF